This T cell receptor beta chain emerged from a study of blood T cell repertoires in COVID-19. Study-wide context: Spain, Italy and the United States supplied samples that represented acute and convalescent COVID-19.

Clones were sequenced by immunoSEQ multiplex PCR, and TCRdb holds only the in-frame ones, with some missing. In the table there are tens of thousands of clones, roughly 88% of which are singletons. This clone has only a few counts. Germline trimming cut 6 bases from V and 9 bases from J; bases unmatched to any gene: 6. This CDR3 has 12 amino acids. Input material: peripheral blood. The chain carries TRBV12-3 or TRBV12-4 and TRBJ2-7, with TRBD1 matching over 9 bases. The TCR was taken from a man aged 25 to 45 with acute or convalescent COVID-19. CDR3 sequence (DNA): TGTGCCAGCAGCGGGACAGGGCGAGTGCAGTACTTC. Translated: CASSGTGRVQYF.